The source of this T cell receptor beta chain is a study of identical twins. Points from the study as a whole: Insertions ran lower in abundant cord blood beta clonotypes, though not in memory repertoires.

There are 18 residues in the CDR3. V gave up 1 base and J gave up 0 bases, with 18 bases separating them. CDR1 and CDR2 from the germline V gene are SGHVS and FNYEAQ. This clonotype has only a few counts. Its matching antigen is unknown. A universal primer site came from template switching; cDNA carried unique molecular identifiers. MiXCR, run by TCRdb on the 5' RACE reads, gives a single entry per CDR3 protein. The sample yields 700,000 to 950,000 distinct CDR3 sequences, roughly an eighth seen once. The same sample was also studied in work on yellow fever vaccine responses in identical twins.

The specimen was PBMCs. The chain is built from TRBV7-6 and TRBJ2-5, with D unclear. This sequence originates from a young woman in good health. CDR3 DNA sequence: TGTGCCAGCAGCTTAGTCGAGCCTTCCAAGACATACCAAGAGACCCAGTACTTC. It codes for CASSLVEPSKTYQETQYF.